Listed here are 10 T cell receptor beta chains from one sample, sequenced in a study of shared clonotypes between healthy human individuals. In the naive CD8 group, cells lacked CD45RO and were positively selected for CCR7, so terminally differentiated effector memory CD45RA+ cells were left out. Sequenced by immunoSEQ multiplex PCR; TCRdb stores in-frame clones only, minus some. The table has around 700,000 clones, just over 90% seen once. The source material was naive CD8+ T cells sorted from blood. Receptors originate from a young man in good health.

The chain carries TRBV29-1 and TRBJ2-2, with 7 nucleotides matching TRBD1. CDR1 is SQVTM and CDR2 is ANQGSEA in the germline V gene. V trimming: 5 bases; J trimming: 3 bases; junction bases outside the gene matches: 6. The CDR3 consists of 14 residues. CDR3 DNA: TGCAGCGTTTACCCGGGACAGTACACCGGGGAGCTGTTTTTT. It encodes CSVYPGQYTGELFF.

J is TRBJ1-1 and V is TRBV5-1; 7 bases are shared with TRBD1. This CDR3 is built from 15 residues. CDR1 is SGHRS and CDR2 is YFSETQ in the germline V gene. J gave up 1 base and V 4 bases, and 7 bases lay outside the gene matches. The CDR3, as DNA: TGCGCCAGCAGCGCCAACCGGGACAGGAACACTGAAGCTTTCTTT. This sequence encodes CASSANRDRNTEAFF.

The chain couples TRBV28 to TRBJ1-5; D gene unclear. The CDR3 sequence is 13 residues long. With 7 bases removed from V and 4 bases from J, the gap between germline ends came to 11 bases. In germline, CDR1 is MDHEN, CDR2 SYDVKM. The CDR3 is CASKEELNQPQHF. The CDR3 coding sequence is TGTGCCAGCAAAGAAGAGTTGAATCAGCCCCAGCATTTT. Full variable domain (outside the CDR3, taken from reference TRBV28 and TRBJ1-5): DVKVTQSSRYLVKRTGEKVFLECVQDMDHENMFWYRQDPGLGLRLIYFSYDVKMKEKGDIPEGYSVSREKKERFSLILESASTNQTSMYLCASKEELNQPQHFGDGTRLSIL.

The genes are TRBV28 and TRBJ1-2; TRBD1 agrees at 8 bases. The CDR3 spans 18 residues. From germline, CDR1 is MDHEN and CDR2 SYDVKM. Trimming cost V 5 bases and J 4 bases; bases outside gene matches: 18. The CDR3 spells CASSNSDRAKTRLYGYTF. The CDR3 DNA is TGTGCCAGCAGTAACTCGGACAGGGCTAAGACCCGCCTCTATGGCTACACCTTC.

Remarks on this clone: The sample contains more than one DNA sequence encoding this CDR3. V is TRBV7-9 and J is TRBJ2-1, with 11 positions matching TRBD2. Trimming cost V 5 bases and J 7 bases; bases outside gene matches: 7. The germline V gene has CDR1 SEHNR and CDR2 FQNEAQ (reference sequence). CDR3 length: 15 amino acids. CDR3 amino acids: CASSPGTSGSNEQFF. DNA for the CDR3: TGTGCCAGCAGCCCCGGGACTAGCGGCTCGAATGAGCAGTTCTTC.

The chain combines TRBV5-8 with TRBJ2-7; 8 nucleotides match TRBD2. Per germline, CDR1 SGHTS and CDR2 YDEGEE. The CDR3 is made up of 14 amino acids. J gave up 3 bases and V 7 bases, and 9 bases lay outside the gene matches. In nucleotides, the CDR3 is TGTGCCAGCCGGGGGGGCGGGAGCTTCTACGAGCAGTACTTC. It codes for CASRGGGSFYEQYF.

The CDR3 here is CASSVLGDEQYF. CDR3 DNA sequence: TGTGCCAGCAGCGTACTGGGGGACGAGCAGTACTTC. This chain links TRBV9 with TRBJ2-7; perhaps D is TRBD1 or TRBD2 (5 bases each). Germline-derived CDR1 and CDR2 are SGDLS and YYNGEE. This CDR3 has 12 amino acids. V was cut by 1 base and J by 5 bases, with 7 bases left in between.

CDR3 coding DNA: TGTGCCAGCAGTGAACCAAGGGGGCACGCGCAGCTTAGCACAGATACGCAGTATTTT. Translation: CASSEPRGHAQLSTDTQYF. The chain carries TRBV21-1 and TRBJ2-3; the DNA was not used to check the table's D call, TRBD1. TRBV21-1 is annotated as a pseudogene. The CDR3 is 19 amino acids.

The chain links TRBV21-1 to TRBJ2-2; the table's D call, TRBD2, was not checked against the DNA. TRBV21-1 is recorded as a pseudogene. This CDR3 is built from 21 residues. The chain's CDR3 is CASSKGLGGTKTNSNTGELFF. The CDR3 DNA sequence: TGTGCCAGCAGCAAAGGGTTAGGAGGGACTAAGACCAACTCGAACACCGGGGAGCTGTTTTTT.

On this clone itself: Other DNA sequences of this sample code for an identical CDR3. This rearrangement joins TRBV18 to TRBJ2-7; weak D call: TRBD2 (5 bases). Per germline, CDR1 KGHSH and CDR2 LQKENI. The V and J ends lost 5 bases and 0 bases respectively, with 11 bases between them. There are 14 residues in the CDR3. For the CDR3, the DNA is TGTGCCAGCTCATCGACGGGAAGCTCCTACGAGCAGTACTTC. This codes for CASSSTGSSYEQYF.